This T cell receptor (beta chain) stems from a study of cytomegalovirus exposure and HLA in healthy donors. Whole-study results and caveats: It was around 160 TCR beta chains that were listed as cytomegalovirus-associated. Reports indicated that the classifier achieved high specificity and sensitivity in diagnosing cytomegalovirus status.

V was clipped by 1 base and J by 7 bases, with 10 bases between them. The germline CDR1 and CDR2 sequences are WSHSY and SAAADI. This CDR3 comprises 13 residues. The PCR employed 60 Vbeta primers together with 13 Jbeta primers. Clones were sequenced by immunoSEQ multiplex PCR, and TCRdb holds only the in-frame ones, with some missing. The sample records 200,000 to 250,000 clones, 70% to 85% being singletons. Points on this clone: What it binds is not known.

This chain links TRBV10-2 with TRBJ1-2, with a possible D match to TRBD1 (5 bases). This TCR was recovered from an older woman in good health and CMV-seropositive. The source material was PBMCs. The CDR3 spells CASSEWGGGGYTF. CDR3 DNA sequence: TGCGCCAGCAGTGAGTGGGGGGGTGGTGGCTACACCTTC.